Sequencing of this TCR beta chain was carried out in a study of read filtering for tumor transcriptome and immune sequencing. This clonotype was found many times. The antigen remains undetermined. From about 400 ng of RNA, a library with molecular barcoded alpha/delta and beta/gamma adaptors was made. TCRdb ran MiXCR on the reads and lists one entry per CDR3 protein. The sample gives more than 35,000 distinct CDR3 sequences, roughly an eighth of which show up once; more than 30% is in the top ten. Study-wide results and limits: The CD138-negative fraction was mixed bone marrow immune cells, not pure T cells.

CDR3 length equals 14 residues. Germline V gene sequence: CDR1 SGHNT, CDR2 YYREEE (reference sequence). The V end was cut by 0 bases, the J end by 7 bases, with 13 bases between. The sequencing sample was made of a population of CD138-negative cells sorted from bone marrow. The chain carries TRBV5-4 and TRBJ1-2; D is possibly TRBD1 (5 bases). The TCR was taken from a donor over 35 with multiple myeloma. The CDR3 nucleotides are TGTGCCAGCAGCTTGGGGACAAAAGAGGCTGGCTACACCTTC. Residues: CASSLGTKEAGYTF.